The entry below describes one T cell receptor (beta chain). This clone came up once. Its antigen specificity is not known. Base qualities are missing; no much larger clone stands one base away. The time point label, read with the paper, signifies: resected brain tissue, or blood drawn just prior to surgery. The surgery cases with the highest brain T cell transcript signatures were chosen for TCR beta chain sequencing of brain tissue, and also of blood when blood was available. Prior to surgery, the patients had been treated with at least one anti-epileptic drug. TCR-sequenced patients were children with drug-resistant epilepsy due to tuberous sclerosis complex, focal cortical dysplasia, Rasmussen encephalitis or hemimegalencephaly. The blood samples were collected right before the epilepsy surgery. The Monarch genomic DNA purification kit was used to extract bulk genomic DNA from unsorted brain tissue and whole blood.

The data stem from a study of brain T cells in children with intractable seizures (dated by TCRdb to about 2021). Background on the whole study: As a first screen for immune gene transcripts, resected brain tissue from roughly 57 pediatric epilepsy surgery cases was run on a NanoString immunology panel. About 70% of the 12 selected surgery cases also had pre-surgery blood sequenced, which left four cases with brain tissue only. Results the study describes overall, beyond this receptor: Because pre- and post-surgery blood were sequenced to different depths, clones absent from the pre-surgery sample may reflect undersampling. The patients' HCMV serostatus was not known, and viral specificity was inferred solely from CDR3 sequence similarity.

The CDR3 holds 16 amino acids from the cysteine to the phenylalanine. Only the CDR3 portion is preserved as DNA: 48 bases, with reading frame beginning at the first base. The CDR1 and CDR2 encoded by the germline V gene (reference sequence) are LNHDA and SQIVND. The germline ends are 20 bases apart after V is trimmed by 4 bases and J by 4 bases. The immunoSEQ assay was applied to genomic DNA to generate the TCR beta chain sequences. Per the original workflow: CDR3 sequences that did not begin with the conserved framework cysteine at position 104 were removed manually. Clonality was calculated as one minus the normalized Shannon's Diversity Index, with values ranging from 0 (maximal diversity) to 1 (oligoclonal). Differences in the frequency of the same CDR3 between samples, such as brain versus blood, were assessed with chi-squared comparison-of-proportions tests. Public clonotypes were found by searching immuneACCESS, and the VDJdb browser was used to assess similarity to known antiviral clonotypes. TCRdb's version of the immuneACCESS table is confined to in-frame rearrangements and falls short of the full clone set. An unresolved V gene accounts for under half of the shortfall where checked; the remainder is of unknown origin. D and trimming were read from the DNA, whereas the V and J calls and clone size are those reported in that table. Here the sample has under 150,000 clones; approximately 94% occur a single time. The ten largest clonotypes hold 3.8% of the sample.

The sequence links TRBV19 to TRBJ2-7; no D gene can be assigned with confidence. The sequence was collected from a boy in the first two years of life with hemimegalencephaly and intractable seizures. The source was peripheral blood, collected at surgery. In nucleotides, the sequence is TGTGCCAGTAGTAAGGGTGACGGGTCCTGGGGTTACGAGCAGTACTTC. This gives the protein CASSKGDGSWGYEQYF.